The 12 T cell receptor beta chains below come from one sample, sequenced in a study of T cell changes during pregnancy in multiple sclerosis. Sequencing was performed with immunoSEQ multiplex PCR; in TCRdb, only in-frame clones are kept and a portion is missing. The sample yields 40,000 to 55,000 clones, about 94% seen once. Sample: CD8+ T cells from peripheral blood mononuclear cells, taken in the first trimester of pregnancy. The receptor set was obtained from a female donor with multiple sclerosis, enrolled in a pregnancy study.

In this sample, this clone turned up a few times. The CDR3 reads CASMPGNTEAFF. In DNA, the CDR3 is TGTGCCAGTATGCCGGGGAACACTGAAGCTTTCTTT. The chain recombines TRBV19 with TRBJ1-1; D gene uncertain. This CDR3 contains 12 residues. Germline V lookup: CDR1 LNHDA, CDR2 SQIVND (reference sequence). The germline V and J ends were trimmed by 7 bases and 1 base, with 7 bases remaining between them.

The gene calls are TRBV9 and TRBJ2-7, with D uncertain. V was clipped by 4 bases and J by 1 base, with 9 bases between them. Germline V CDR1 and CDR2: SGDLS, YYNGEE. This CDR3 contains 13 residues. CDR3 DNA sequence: TGTGCCAGCAGCCCCGTAAATTCCTACGAGCAGTACTTC. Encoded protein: CASSPVNSYEQYF.

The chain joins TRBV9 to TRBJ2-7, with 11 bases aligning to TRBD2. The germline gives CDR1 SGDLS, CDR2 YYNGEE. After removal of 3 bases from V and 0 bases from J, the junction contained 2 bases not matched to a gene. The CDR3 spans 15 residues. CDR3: CASSGGTSGSYEQYF. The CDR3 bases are TGTGCCAGCAGCGGCGGGACTAGCGGCTCCTACGAGCAGTACTTC.

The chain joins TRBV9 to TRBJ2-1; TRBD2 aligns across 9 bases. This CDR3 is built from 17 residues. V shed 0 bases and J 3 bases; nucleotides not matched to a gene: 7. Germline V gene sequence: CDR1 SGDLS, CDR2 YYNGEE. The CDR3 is CASSVVGSGGLYNEQFF. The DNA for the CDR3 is TGTGCCAGCAGCGTAGTTGGTAGCGGGGGTCTCTACAATGAGCAGTTCTTC.

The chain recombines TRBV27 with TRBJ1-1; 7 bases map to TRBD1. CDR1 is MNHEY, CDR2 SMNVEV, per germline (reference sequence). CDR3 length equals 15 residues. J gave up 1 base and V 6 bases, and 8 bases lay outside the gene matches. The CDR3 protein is CASSPYGTANTEAFF. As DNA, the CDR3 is TGTGCCAGCAGCCCGTACGGGACAGCGAACACTGAAGCTTTCTTT.

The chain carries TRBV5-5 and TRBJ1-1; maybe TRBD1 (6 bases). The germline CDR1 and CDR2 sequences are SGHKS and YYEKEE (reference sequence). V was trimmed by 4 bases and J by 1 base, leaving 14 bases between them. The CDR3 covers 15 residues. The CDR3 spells CASSVYRESNTEAFF. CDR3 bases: TGTGCCAGCAGCGTATACAGGGAGTCGAACACTGAAGCTTTCTTT.

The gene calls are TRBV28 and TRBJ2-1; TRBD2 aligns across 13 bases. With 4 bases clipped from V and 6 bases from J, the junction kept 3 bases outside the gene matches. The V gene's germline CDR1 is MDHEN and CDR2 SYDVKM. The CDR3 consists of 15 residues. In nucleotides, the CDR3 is TGTGCCAGCAGTTGGGGACTAGCGGGGCTCAATGAGCAGTTCTTC. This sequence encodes CASSWGLAGLNEQFF.

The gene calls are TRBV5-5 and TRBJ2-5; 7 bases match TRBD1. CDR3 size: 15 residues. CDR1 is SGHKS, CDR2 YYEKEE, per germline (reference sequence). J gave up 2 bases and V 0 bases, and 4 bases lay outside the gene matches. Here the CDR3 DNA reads TGTGCCAGCAGCTTGGAAGGGACAGCACAAGAGACCCAGTACTTC. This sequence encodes CASSLEGTAQETQYF.

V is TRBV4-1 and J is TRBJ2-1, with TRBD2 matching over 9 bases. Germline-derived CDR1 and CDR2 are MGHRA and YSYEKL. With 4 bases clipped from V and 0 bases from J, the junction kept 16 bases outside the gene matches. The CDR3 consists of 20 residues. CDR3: CASSPSGASGISSSYNEQFF. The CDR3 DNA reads TGCGCCAGCAGCCCCTCGGGGGCTAGCGGGATTTCGAGCTCCTACAATGAGCAGTTCTTC.

The CDR3 sequence is CAWSGGSPYEQFF. CDR3 bases: TGTGCCTGGAGTGGCGGGAGCCCCTATGAGCAGTTCTTC. The gene calls are TRBV30 and TRBJ2-1, with 7 bases fitting TRBD2. This CDR3 has 13 residues. Germline V CDR1 and CDR2: GTSNPN, SVGIG (reference sequence). V gave up 1 base and J gave up 8 bases; unmatched junction bases: 5.

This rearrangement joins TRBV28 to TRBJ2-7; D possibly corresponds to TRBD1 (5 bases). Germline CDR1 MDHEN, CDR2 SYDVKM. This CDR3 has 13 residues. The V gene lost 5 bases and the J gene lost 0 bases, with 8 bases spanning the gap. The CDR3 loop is CASSPRVSYEQYF. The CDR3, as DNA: TGTGCCAGCAGTCCCAGGGTCTCCTACGAGCAGTACTTC.

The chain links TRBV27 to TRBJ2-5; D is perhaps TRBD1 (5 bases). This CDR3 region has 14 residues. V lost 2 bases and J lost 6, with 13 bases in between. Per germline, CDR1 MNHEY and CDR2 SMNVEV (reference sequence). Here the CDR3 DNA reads TGTGCCAGCAGTTTACTGGCAGGGCAAAAGACCCAGTACTTC. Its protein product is CASSLLAGQKTQYF.